These 19 T cell receptor beta chains were all obtained from the same sample, sequenced in a study of T-cell reconstitution after alpha-beta-depleted transplantation in children. During its preparation, the TCRbeta library received unique molecular identifiers. One entry per CDR3 protein, called by TCRdb with MiXCR from the PCR reads. Of roughly 200,000 distinct CDR3 sequences in the sample, 8% to 9.5% were seen once. The material was PBMCs from the stem cell graft donor, obtained from the stem cell graft. The receptors originated from a human donor who donated a stem cell graft to a child with acute lymphoblastic leukemia.

The sample holds a few counts of this clonotype. V is TRBV5-1 and J is TRBJ2-7; 10 bases match TRBD1. Germline V lookup: CDR1 SGHRS, CDR2 YFSETQ. V trimming: 3 bases; J trimming: 0 bases; junction bases outside the gene matches: 0. The CDR3 totals 14 residues. CDR3 region: CASSWDRGSYEQYF. CDR3 bases: TGCGCCAGCAGCTGGGACAGGGGCTCCTACGAGCAGTACTTC.

This clonotype came up many times. The CDR3, as DNA: TGCGCCAGCAGCCCGGACAGGGAAGGGGAAAAACTGTTTTTT. This gives the protein CASSPDREGEKLFF. This sequence joins TRBV5-1 and TRBJ1-4; 8 bases agree with TRBD1. V dropped 4 bases and J dropped 8; count of bases not matched to a gene: 7. The CDR3 sequence is 14 residues long. Germline V gene data show CDR1 as SGHRS and CDR2 as YFSETQ.

This clonotype was observed a few times. The V and J genes are TRBV12-3 or TRBV12-4 and TRBJ1-4, with a tentative D call TRBD1 (5 bases). V was pared by 5 bases and J by 8 bases, with 27 bases between. The CDR3 length is 18 residues. The CDR3 DNA reads TGTGCCAGCAGTCCCTACCTGAAGCAGTCGGGGCTTAGGGAAAAACTGTTTTTT. Translating gives CASSPYLKQSGLREKLFF.

This clonotype has at least ten counts. The chain has TRBV7-9 and TRBJ1-5, with D unclear. CDR3 length: 12 residues. V lost 1 base to trimming and J lost 5 bases, with 3 bases between them. Germline values: CDR1 SEHNR, CDR2 FQNEAQ (reference sequence). CDR3 bases: TGTGCCAGCAGCTTAGGGGATCAGCCCCAGCATTTT. It translates to CASSLGDQPQHF.

Only a few counts were recorded for this clonotype. The chain joins TRBV29-1 to TRBJ2-5; TRBD1 might be the D (7 bases). Per germline, CDR1 SQVTM and CDR2 ANQGSEA. The CDR3 loop spans 14 amino acids. V lost 5 bases to trimming and J lost 5 bases, with 18 bases between them. In nucleotides, the CDR3 is TGCAGCGTTTGTAAAACGACAGGGAGGGAGACCCAGTACTTC. This encodes CSVCKTTGRETQYF.

This clonotype was observed at least ten times. The rearrangement joins TRBV7-7 to TRBJ2-3; 7 bases are a match to TRBD2. J gave up 0 bases and V 3 bases, and 15 bases lay outside the gene matches. The V gene's germline CDR1 is SSHAT and CDR2 FNYEAQ (reference sequence). The CDR3 has 19 residues. CDR3 coding DNA: TGTGCCAGCAGCTTGGGACTACACGTGGGGGGTACTAGCACAGATACGCAGTATTTT. It yields the protein CASSLGLHVGGTSTDTQYF. The full variable domain, completed using reference TRBV7-7 and TRBJ2-3, is GAGVSQSPRYKVTKRGQDVTLRCDPISSHATLYWYQQALGQGPEFLTYFNYEAQPDKSGLPSDRFSAERPEGSISTLTIQRTEQRDSAMYRCASSLGLHVGGTSTDTQYFGPGTRLTVL.

In this sample, this clonotype turned up many times. The genes are TRBV5-5 and TRBJ1-2, with TRBD1 as a possible D gene (5 bases). The CDR3 is 14 amino acids. Between the trimmed V and J ends, which lost 4 bases and 8 bases, there was a span of 18 bases. CDR1 is SGHKS and CDR2 is YYEKEE in the germline V gene (reference sequence). This chain's CDR3 is CASSHVTLGDGYTF. Here the CDR3 DNA reads TGTGCCAGCAGCCATGTAACACTGGGGGACGGCTACACCTTC.

The CDR3 here is CSAYRGTDTQYF. CDR3 bases: TGCAGTGCATACAGGGGCACAGATACGCAGTATTTT. The gene calls are TRBV20-1 and TRBJ2-3; TRBD1 might be the D (6 bases). The germline V and J ends were trimmed by 6 bases and 1 base, with 8 bases remaining between them. The V gene's germline CDR1 is DFQATT and CDR2 SNEGSKA (reference sequence). This CDR3 is built from 12 residues.

The sample holds many counts of this clonotype. The chain uses TRBV11-2 and TRBJ2-3; the D is unclear. Germline values: CDR1 SGHAT, CDR2 FQNNGV. The V end lost 5 bases, the J end lost 0 bases, and 12 bases lay between the germline ends. The CDR3 consists of 15 residues. In DNA form, the CDR3 reads TGTGCCAGCAGCCCACTCCGGGCTAGCACAGATACGCAGTATTTT. Translation gives CASSPLRASTDTQYF.

The rearrangement joins TRBV7-2 to TRBJ2-4, with TRBD1 identical over 7 bases. From germline, CDR1 is SGHTA and CDR2 FQGNSA. This CDR3 region has 14 residues. Trimming at V came to 5 bases and at J to 6 bases, leaving 7 bases not matched to a gene. As DNA, the CDR3 is TGTGCCAGCAGCAAGAGGGGGCAGGGAAACATTCAGTACTTC. It specifies CASSKRGQGNIQYF.

This clonotype was observed at least ten times. The rearrangement uses TRBV15 and TRBJ2-1; D unclear. Trimming pared 1 base from V and 7 bases from J, leaving 8 bases between. CDR3 length equals 13 residues. The germline CDR1 and CDR2 sequences are LNHNV and YYDKDF (reference sequence). The CDR3 loop is CATSRVNLNEQFF. The CDR3 DNA reads TGTGCCACCAGCAGAGTAAACCTGAATGAGCAGTTCTTC.

This clonotype was recorded a few times. The rearrangement uses TRBV5-1 and TRBJ2-7, with D unresolved. V was clipped by 1 base and J by 5 bases, with 7 bases between them. The CDR3 extends over 12 amino acids. CDR1 is SGHRS, CDR2 YFSETQ, per germline. For the CDR3, the DNA is TGCGCCAGCAGCTTGCCGGAAGACGAGCAGTACTTC. Its translation is CASSLPEDEQYF.

The chain is built from TRBV29-1 and TRBJ2-1; a possible D gene is TRBD2 (5 bases). The CDR3 sequence is 18 residues long. Germline assignment: CDR1 SQVTM and CDR2 ANQGSEA. Trimming shortened V by 3 bases and J by 3 bases, and 24 bases separated the two germline ends. The CDR3 loop reads CSVDAGLHRPEHYNEQFF. CDR3 in DNA: TGCAGCGTTGACGCGGGCCTCCATCGACCCGAACACTACAATGAGCAGTTCTTC.

The table lists this clonotype with many counts. The genes are TRBV5-1 and TRBJ2-1; 15 bases map to TRBD2. This CDR3 comprises 17 residues. Trimming removed 0 bases from V and 9 bases from J; junction bases left unmatched: 7. Germline CDR1 SGHRS, CDR2 YFSETQ. The CDR3 coding sequence is TGCGCCAGCAGCTTGGCGGGACTAGCGGGGGGTAGGGGTGAGCAGTTCTTC. Residues: CASSLAGLAGGRGEQFF.

This clonotype was found a few times. The J gene is TRBJ2-2, the V gene TRBV18; D gene unclear. Trimming removed 5 bases at V and 2 bases at J, with 18 bases between. Germline V gene sequence: CDR1 KGHSH, CDR2 LQKENI. The CDR3 is 17 amino acids. In DNA, the CDR3 is TGTGCCAGCTCAGCCGCCGGCCGGGTAGACAACACCGGGGAGCTGTTTTTT. This encodes CASSAAGRVDNTGELFF.

This clonotype was seen many times. The V call is TRBV7-2, the J call TRBJ2-3; 9 bases are a match to TRBD2. Losses at the gene ends were 2 bases for V and 0 bases for J; bases not matched to a gene: 3. CDR3 length equals 16 residues. CDR1 and CDR2 from the germline V gene are SGHTA and FQGNSA. CDR3 in DNA: TGTGCCAGCAGCTTATCGCTAGCGGGGAGCACAGATACGCAGTATTTT. Residues: CASSLSLAGSTDTQYF. The variable domain in full, completed from reference TRBV7-2 and TRBJ2-3, reads GAGVSQSPSNKVTEKGKDVELRCDPISGHTALYWYRQSLGQGLEFLIYFQGNSAPDKSGLPSDRFSAERTGGSVSTLTIQRTQQEDSAVYLCASSLSLAGSTDTQYFGPGTRLTVL.

This clonotype was counted between two and nine times. This chain uses TRBV24-1 with TRBJ2-5; no clear D. The CDR3 sequence is 15 residues long. V was trimmed by 4 bases and J by 0 bases, leaving 11 bases between them. Per the germline V gene, CDR1 is KGHDR and CDR2 is SFDVKD. In DNA, the CDR3 is TGTGCCACCAGTGAAGGTTGGGGTTACCAAGAGACCCAGTACTTC. It yields the protein CATSEGWGYQETQYF.

This clonotype was observed many times. V and J are TRBV5-1 and TRBJ2-1; 11 positions agree with TRBD2. CDR1 is SGHRS and CDR2 is YFSETQ in the germline V gene. This CDR3 region has 15 residues. V shed 5 bases, J shed 3 bases, and the junction held 4 bases outside the gene matches. CDR3 DNA: TGCGCCAGCAGACCCCTAGCGGGGGGCTACAATGAGCAGTTCTTC. This translates into CASRPLAGGYNEQFF.

The gene calls are TRBV7-2 and TRBJ1-1, with D perhaps matching TRBD1 (6 bases). Germline V gives CDR1 SGHTA, CDR2 FQGNSA. The CDR3 runs to 15 residues. V gave up 5 bases and J gave up 6 bases, with 19 bases separating them. This CDR3 reads CASSLLLIRGAEAFF. The CDR3 DNA follows: TGTGCCAGCAGCCTCCTCTTAATCAGGGGAGCTGAAGCTTTCTTT.